One sample yielded the 9 T cell receptor beta chains listed below, sequenced in a study of CD8+CD57+ T cells in acquired aplastic anemia. TCR beta VDJ combinations and CDR3 sequences were profiled from genomic DNA. TCRdb called the reads again in MiXCR, with one record for every CDR3 protein. The table shows about 110,000 distinct CDR3 sequences, with approximately 49% occurring only once. Sample: sorted CD4+, CD8+, or CD8+CD57+ T cells (not recorded which) from PBMCs. These receptors originate from a human donor in good health, serving as a control.

The CDR3 sequence is CASRAHRGQSYEQYF. DNA of the CDR3: TGTGCCAGCAGGGCACACAGGGGGCAATCCTACGAGCAGTACTTC. The chain combines TRBV10-3 with TRBJ2-7; 9 nucleotides match TRBD1. The CDR3 loop spans 15 amino acids. Trimming cost V 10 bases and J 1 base; bases outside gene matches: 11. Germline V lookup: CDR1 ENHRY, CDR2 SYGVKD.

This clonotype was seen repeatedly, ten times or more. V usage is TRBV25-1 and J usage is TRBJ2-7, with a tentative D call TRBD2 (5 bases). Germline V gene sequence: CDR1 MGHDK, CDR2 SYGVNS. There are 15 residues in the CDR3. V dropped 6 bases and J dropped 4 bases, with 19 bases sitting between them. In DNA, the CDR3 is TGTGCCAGCAGGGAAAAGGACGGACTTGTGTACGAGCAGTACTTC. Translating gives CASREKDGLVYEQYF.

The chain links TRBV2 to TRBJ1-2; perhaps TRBD1 as D (5 bases). The V and J ends lost 11 bases and 0 bases respectively, with 19 bases between them. CDR1 is SNHLY and CDR2 is FYNNEI in the germline V gene. This CDR3 is 15 amino acids long. DNA for the CDR3: TGTGCCGGATCCAATCCGGGACCAGCTAACTATGGCTACACCTTC. Translating it yields CAGSNPGPANYGYTF. The full variable domain, with the rest looked up from reference TRBV2 and TRBJ1-2, is EPEVTQTPSHQVTQMGQEVILRCVPISNHLYFYWYRQILGQKVEFLVSFYNNEISEKSEIFDDQFSVERPDGSNFTLKIRSTKLEDSAMYFCAGSNPGPANYGYTFGSGTRLTVV.

The chain combines TRBV25-1 with TRBJ2-5; D is possibly TRBD2 (7 bases). From germline, CDR1 is MGHDK and CDR2 SYGVNS. The CDR3 is 18 amino acids. Trimming took off 6 bases at V and 2 bases at J, with 25 bases between the two ends. CDR3 sequence reads: CASSSGAGAAILQETQYF. The DNA of the CDR3 is TGTGCCAGCAGCAGCGGGGCGGGGGCCGCTATTCTTCAAGAGACCCAGTACTTC.

This clonotype was counted between two and nine times. A read error may explain this, as a much larger clone is one base away. V is TRBV24-1 and J is TRBJ1-3; perhaps TRBD1 as D (6 bases). Germline-derived CDR1 and CDR2 are KGHDR and SFDVKD. V gave up 6 bases and J gave up 0 bases, with 26 bases separating them. This CDR3 is built from 20 residues. The CDR3 nucleotides read TGTGCCACCAGTACCTTTAGGGGACAAGATCTAGAGTACTCTGGAAACACCATATATTTT. Its translation is CATSTFRGQDLEYSGNTIYF.

The rearrangement joins TRBV10-3 to TRBJ2-7; the match to TRBD1 covers 10 bases. Looked up from germline, CDR1 is ENHRY and CDR2 is SYGVKD. The CDR3 sequence is 15 residues long. The V segment lost 7 bases and the J segment 1 base; nucleotides outside the gene matches: 7. CDR3 DNA sequence: TGTGCCATCACCTACGACAGGGGGCTGTCCTACGAGCAGTACTTC. Its protein product is CAITYDRGLSYEQYF.

This chain uses TRBV13 with TRBJ1-4; D not certain. The germline gives CDR1 PRHDT, CDR2 FYEKMQ (reference sequence). This CDR3 spans 19 amino acids. V was clipped by 1 base and J by 2 bases, with 20 bases between them. The CDR3 region has the DNA TGTGCCAGCAGCTTAGTCAAAAAGGGTGATCCGTCCACTAATGAAAAACTGTTTTTT. This encodes CASSLVKKGDPSTNEKLFF. Full variable domain (remainder filled in from reference TRBV13 and TRBJ1-4): AAGVIQSPRHLIKEKRETATLKCYPIPRHDTVYWYQQGPGQDPQFLISFYEKMQSDKGSIPDRFSAQQFSDYHSELNMSSLELGDSALYFCASSLVKKGDPSTNEKLFFGSGTQLSVL.

This clonotype came up many times. The chain uses TRBV15 and TRBJ2-7; D call uncertain. This CDR3 has 18 residues. Deletions cut 2 bases from V and 0 bases from J, with 20 bases between. The germline CDR1 and CDR2 sequences are LNHNV and YYDKDF (reference sequence). The CDR3 DNA sequence: TGTGCCACCAGCAGAACCCCGGACGGTTCCGTCAGCTCCTACGAGCAGTACTTC. It specifies CATSRTPDGSVSSYEQYF.

This clonotype was seen once. The chain has TRBV7-8 and TRBJ1-2; no definite D call. Trimming took off 5 bases at V and 8 bases at J, with 15 bases between the two ends. From germline, CDR1 is SGHVS and CDR2 FQNEAQ. The CDR3 spans 13 residues. The CDR3 reads CASSTDALGGYTF. The CDR3, as DNA: TGTGCCAGCAGCACAGACGCCCTAGGGGGCTACACCTTC.